This TCR beta chain was captured by sequencing in a study of beta chain features in type 1 diabetes. Each population that was sorted was more than 98% pure. Findings of the study overall: Any HLA effect on TCRB rearrangement was left unresolved by small sub-analyses.

In this sample, this clone turned up once. Its target is not known. As every portion of the isolated RNA was reverse transcribed, the sequencing read expressed TCRB transcripts. The protocol was immunoSEQ multiplex PCR, while the TCRdb copy is restricted to in-frame clones and leaves out a portion. Of roughly 250,000 clones in the sample, over 65% were seen once. The origin of this receptor is a man aged 30-40 years in good health. Sequenced input: naive CD4+ T cells from blood.

CDR3 amino acids: CAWSASGRKTQYF. CDR3 nucleotide sequence: TGTGCCTGGAGTGCTAGCGGGAGAAAGACCCAGTACTTC. The chain employs TRBV30 and TRBJ2-5; 10 nucleotides agree with TRBD2. The V gene end was trimmed by 1 base and the J gene end by 6 bases; junction bases not matched to a gene: 2. CDR1 is GTSNPN, CDR2 SVGIG, per germline (reference sequence). CDR3 size: 13 residues. Supplemented by reference TRBV30 and TRBJ2-5, the full variable domain reads SQTIHQWPATLVQPVGSPLSLECTVEGTSNPNLYWYRQAAGRGLQLLFYSVGIGQISSEVPQNLSASRPQDRQFILSSKKLLLSDSGFYLCAWSASGRKTQYFGPGTRLLVL.